These 15 T cell receptor beta chains were all obtained from the same sample, sequenced in a study of cytomegalovirus exposure and HLA in healthy donors. Vbeta (60) and Jbeta (13) primers were used in the PCR. Sequencing was performed with immunoSEQ multiplex PCR; in TCRdb, only in-frame clones are kept and a portion is missing. Of 160,000 or so clones listed, approximately 80% are singletons. What was sequenced was PBMCs. These receptor sequences come from a man in his fifties in good health and CMV-seropositive.

The rearrangement uses TRBV29-1 and TRBJ2-7, with 8 bases matching TRBD1. Germline loops: CDR1 SQVTM, CDR2 ANQGSEA. The CDR3 length is 11 residues. Trimming took 7 bases from V and 5 from J; bases not matched to a gene: 4. This CDR3 is CSGTDRDEQYF. Written as DNA, the CDR3 is TGCAGCGGAACGGACAGGGACGAGCAGTACTTC.

The chain uses TRBV5-4 and TRBJ2-3; maybe TRBD1 (6 bases). The V gene lost 0 bases and the J gene lost 6 bases, with 11 bases spanning the gap. This CDR3 contains 14 residues. Looked up from germline, CDR1 is SGHNT and CDR2 is YYREEE (reference sequence). CDR3 residues: CASSLAQGRDTQYF. The DNA for the CDR3 is TGTGCCAGCAGCTTGGCCCAGGGGCGGGATACGCAGTATTTT.

The chain combines TRBV25-1 with TRBJ2-7; D is unclear. The germline V and J ends were trimmed by 5 bases and 4 bases, with 12 bases remaining between them. Germline CDR1 is MGHDK and CDR2 is SYGVNS. CDR3 length: 13 residues. CDR3 protein: CASSRGNQYEQYF. CDR3 in DNA: TGTGCCAGCAGTCGAGGCAATCAATACGAGCAGTACTTC.

This rearrangement joins TRBV5-4 to TRBJ1-1; D unclear. The length of the CDR3 is 16 residues. The germline V gene has CDR1 SGHNT and CDR2 YYREEE (reference sequence). With 1 base removed from V and 1 base from J, the gap between germline ends came to 14 bases. DNA for the CDR3: TGTGCCAGCAGCTTGTCTAGCAGCCTCCGGAACACTGAAGCTTTCTTT. Translated, it gives CASSLSSSLRNTEAFF.

The rearrangement links TRBV25-1 to TRBJ2-5; 7 bases fit TRBD1. Germline CDR1 is MGHDK and CDR2 is SYGVNS. The CDR3 sequence is 13 residues long. Germline trimming cut 4 bases from V and 4 bases from J; bases unmatched to any gene: 3. The CDR3 is CASSGGGLETQYF. DNA of the CDR3: TGTGCCAGCAGTGGAGGGGGCTTAGAGACCCAGTACTTC.

J is TRBJ2-3 and V is TRBV28; 8 bases fit TRBD1. The trim removed 3 bases at V and 14 bases at J, leaving 10 bases unmatched. This CDR3 has 13 residues. CDR1 and CDR2 from the germline V gene are MDHEN and SYDVKM. The CDR3 loop reads CASSLTTGGIPYF. The CDR3, as DNA: TGTGCCAGCAGTTTGACCACAGGGGGGATCCCGTATTTT.

The chain combines TRBV4-3 with TRBJ2-6; 11 nucleotides line up with TRBD1. J lost 1 base, V lost 4 bases, and 9 bases had no gene match. Germline V gives CDR1 LGHNA, CDR2 YSLEER. The CDR3 consists of 19 residues. As DNA, the CDR3 is TGCGCCAGCAGCCCCCCCGTGGGACAGGGGGGTTCTGGGGCCAACGTCCTGACTTTC. Protein product: CASSPPVGQGGSGANVLTF.

This clone was detected only once. The J gene is TRBJ1-2, the V gene TRBV6-5; D not resolved. V was trimmed by 7 bases and J by 5 bases, leaving 17 bases between them. The length of the CDR3 is 14 residues. Germline V gives CDR1 MNHEY, CDR2 SVGAGI. CDR3 coding DNA: TGTGCCAGCACCGAGAACGGAGCCCTTTATGGCTACACCTTC. Amino acids: CASTENGALYGYTF.

The chain employs TRBV7-9 and TRBJ1-1, with a possible D match to TRBD1 (5 bases). The CDR3 is made up of 15 amino acids. Germline CDR1 reads SEHNR; CDR2 reads FQNEAQ (reference sequence). Deletions cut 5 bases from V and 6 bases from J, with 19 bases between. CDR3 DNA: TGTGCCAGCAGCCTCTACGGGACGGGGGGGGCTGAAGCTTTCTTT. Amino acid sequence: CASSLYGTGGAEAFF.

The rearrangement joins TRBV4-2 to TRBJ1-4, with D tentatively TRBD1 (6 bases). The germline V gene encodes CDR1 LGHNA and CDR2 YNFKEQ. V lost 3 bases to trimming and J lost 3 bases, with 20 bases between them. This CDR3 is built from 18 residues. In DNA form, the CDR3 reads TGTGCCAGCAGCCAGTACAGGGATGGGTTATCAGCTAATGAAAAACTGTTTTTT. Amino acid sequence: CASSQYRDGLSANEKLFF.

This clone appeared a single time. The junction departs from germline at one end; a sequencing error may be responsible. The chain is built from TRBV7-9 and TRBJ1-1; possibly TRBD1 for D (6 bases). The CDR3 contains 13 residues. Germline values: CDR1 SEHNR, CDR2 FQNEAQ (reference sequence). The CDR3 sequence: CASSGWTDTEAFF. DNA of the CDR3: TGTGCCAGCAGCGGATGGACAGACACTGAGGCTTTCTTT.

The chain uses TRBV18 and TRBJ1-1, with D possibly TRBD1 on 5 matching bases. The CDR3 is 11 residues long. Germline V lookup: CDR1 KGHSH, CDR2 LQKENI. Trimming took off 4 bases at V and 5 bases at J, with 5 bases between the two ends. CDR3 in amino acids: CASSQGTEAFF. As DNA, the CDR3 is TGTGCCAGCTCACAGGGGACTGAAGCTTTCTTT.

This clone was counted a single time. V usage is TRBV11-2 and J usage is TRBJ2-5, with TRBD2 matching 9 bases. With the DNA end fitting TRBJ2-7 better, the J assignment may be wrong. Per the germline V gene, CDR1 is SGHAT and CDR2 is FQNNGV. The CDR3 is 16 residues long. For the CDR3, the DNA is TGTGCCAGCCGCCCGGTAGCGGGGGCCTTCTCCTACGAGCAGTACTTC. This codes for CASRPVAGAFSYEQYF.

The gene calls are TRBV28 and TRBJ2-3; 7 bases are a match to TRBD2. CDR1 is MDHEN and CDR2 is SYDVKM in the germline V gene. J gave up 0 bases and V 1 base, and 7 bases lay outside the gene matches. This CDR3 spans 17 amino acids. As DNA, the CDR3 is TGTGCCAGCAGTTTATCCCAATTGGGGGGGAGCACAGATACGCAGTATTTT. Protein product: CASSLSQLGGSTDTQYF.

CDR3 loop: CASSFRQRAGNTIYF. The CDR3 nucleotides are TGTGCCAGCAGTTTCCGACAGCGGGCTGGAAACACCATATATTTT. The V gene is TRBV6-5, the J gene TRBJ1-3, with D possibly being TRBD1 (5 bases). The CDR3 runs 15 residues. The V end lost 4 bases, the J end lost 2 bases, and 12 bases lay between the germline ends. The germline CDR1 and CDR2 sequences are MNHEY and SVGAGI.